The 10 T cell receptor beta chains presented below share a single source sample, sequenced in a study of PD-1 blockade in mismatch repair-deficient tumors. No antigen has been assigned to these receptors. Method: immunoSEQ multiplex PCR; TCRdb's copy keeps in-frame clones and lacks some. The sample has several thousand clones; about 90% are singletons. The sample's time point: approximately 10-day in vitro stimulation with candidate mutation-associated neoantigen peptide 1. This sample comprised cells cultured in vitro, obtained from a patient treated with pembrolizumab. These receptor sequences come from an adult with mismatch repair-deficient cancer.

This sequence joins TRBV5-1 and TRBJ1-4; TRBD1 agrees at 9 bases. The ends lost 4 bases at V and 3 bases at J; junction bases unmatched: 4. CDR3 length equals 15 residues. CDR1 is SGHRS and CDR2 is YFSETQ in the germline V gene. The chain's CDR3 is CASSRRQGANEKLFF. DNA of the CDR3: TGCGCCAGCAGCCGGCGACAGGGGGCTAATGAAAAACTGTTTTTT.

J is TRBJ2-1 and V is TRBV10-2, with 11 positions matching TRBD2. The CDR3 sequence is 17 residues long. Germline V gene data show CDR1 as WSHSY and CDR2 as SAAADI. V shed 6 bases, J shed 0 bases, and the junction held 7 bases outside the gene matches. The CDR3 protein is CASRTGLAASSYNEQFF. The CDR3 DNA reads as TGCGCCAGCAGGACGGGACTAGCGGCAAGCTCCTACAATGAGCAGTTCTTC.

J is TRBJ1-5 and V is TRBV25-1, with 9 bases aligning to TRBD1. There are 18 residues in the CDR3. After removal of 4 bases from V and 0 bases from J, the junction contained 10 bases not matched to a gene. Germline assignment: CDR1 MGHDK and CDR2 SYGVNS. This CDR3 is CASSGPGTGTGSNQPQHF. CDR3 nucleotides: TGTGCCAGCAGTGGACCCGGGACAGGGACCGGTAGCAATCAGCCCCAGCATTTT. The entire variable domain, with the rest obtained from reference TRBV25-1 and TRBJ1-5, is as follows: EADIYQTPRYLVIGTGKKITLECSQTMGHDKMYWYQQDPGMELHLIHYSYGVNSTEKGDLSSESTVSRIRTEHFPLTLESARPSHTSQYLCASSGPGTGTGSNQPQHFGDGTRLSIL.

As concerns this clone: A read error may produce the germline difference seen at one junction end. The genes are TRBV6-5 and TRBJ2-7; 10 nucleotides match TRBD1. This CDR3 contains 16 residues. Per the germline V gene, CDR1 is MNHEY and CDR2 is SVGAGI. The CDR3, as DNA: TGTGCCAGCAGTAACTCTTTTGACAGGGGGCGTCGCGAGCAGTACTTC. It encodes CASSNSFDRGRREQYF.

The chain carries TRBV4-1 and TRBJ2-2; 9 bases match TRBD2. The germline V gene encodes CDR1 MGHRA and CDR2 YSYEKL. CDR3 length: 14 amino acids. V dropped 9 bases and J dropped 3; count of bases not matched to a gene: 5. The DNA of the CDR3 is TGCGCCAGTAGACTAGCGGAGTACACCGGGGAGCTGTTTTTT. This codes for CASRLAEYTGELFF.

This clone was seen once. V gene TRBV7-2 combines with J gene TRBJ2-1; 10 nucleotides align to TRBD2. J lost 5 bases, V lost 2 bases, and 0 bases had no gene match. CDR1 SGHTA and CDR2 FQGNSA come from the germline V gene. CDR3 length: 14 residues. The CDR3 region is CASSLLAGDNEQFF. CDR3 nucleotide sequence: TGTGCCAGCAGCTTACTAGCGGGAGACAATGAGCAGTTCTTC.

The gene calls are TRBV7-9 and TRBJ2-7; perhaps TRBD1 as D (5 bases). This CDR3 is 15 amino acids long. Germline V gives CDR1 SEHNR, CDR2 FQNEAQ (reference sequence). V was shortened by 3 bases and J by 3 bases, with 15 bases between the two germline ends. CDR3 sequence reads: CASSFPQGVSYEQYF. The CDR3 DNA follows: TGTGCCAGCAGCTTCCCTCAGGGTGTCAGCTACGAGCAGTACTTC.

V and J are TRBV9 and TRBJ2-3; TRBD2 matches 7 bases. With 3 bases clipped from V and 6 bases from J, the junction kept 7 bases outside the gene matches. There are 14 residues in the CDR3. Per germline, CDR1 SGDLS and CDR2 YYNGEE. The CDR3 nucleotides read TGTGCCAGCAGCGCGTACGGGACTACCGATACGCAGTATTTT. This translates into CASSAYGTTDTQYF.

The V gene is TRBV19, the J gene TRBJ2-3, with 8 positions matching TRBD1. Germline V gene lookup returns CDR1 LNHDA and CDR2 SQIVND (reference sequence). Losses at the gene ends were 4 bases for V and 6 bases for J; bases not matched to a gene: 6. This CDR3 spans 14 amino acids. The CDR3 protein is CASSTQDRADTQYF. For the CDR3, the DNA is TGTGCCAGTAGTACCCAGGACAGGGCGGATACGCAGTATTTT.

The chain uses TRBV7-3 and TRBJ1-1, with D perhaps matching TRBD1 (6 bases). This CDR3 is built from 14 residues. Germline V CDR1 and CDR2: SGHTA, FQGTGA. V was cut by 5 bases and J by 2 bases, with 12 bases left in between. CDR3 protein: CASSLYRVNTEAFF. Here the CDR3 DNA reads TGTGCCAGCAGCCTTTACAGGGTTAACACTGAAGCTTTCTTT.